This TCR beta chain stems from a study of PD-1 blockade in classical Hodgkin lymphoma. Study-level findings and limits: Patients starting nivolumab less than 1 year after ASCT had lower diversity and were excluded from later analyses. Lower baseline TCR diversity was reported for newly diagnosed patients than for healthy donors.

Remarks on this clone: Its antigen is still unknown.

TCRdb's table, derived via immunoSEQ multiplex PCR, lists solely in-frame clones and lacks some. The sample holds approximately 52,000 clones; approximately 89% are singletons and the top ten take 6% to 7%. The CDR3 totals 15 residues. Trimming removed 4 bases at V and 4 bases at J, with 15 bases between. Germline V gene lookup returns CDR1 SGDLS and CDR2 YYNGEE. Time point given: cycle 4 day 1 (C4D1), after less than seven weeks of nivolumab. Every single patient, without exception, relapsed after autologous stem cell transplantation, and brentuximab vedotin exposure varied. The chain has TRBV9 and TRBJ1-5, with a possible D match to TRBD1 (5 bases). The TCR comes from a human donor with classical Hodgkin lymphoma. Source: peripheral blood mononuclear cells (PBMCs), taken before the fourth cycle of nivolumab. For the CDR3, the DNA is TGTGCCAGCAGCCCGGAGGTGGGACTAAATCAGCCCCAGCATTTT. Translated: CASSPEVGLNQPQHF.